This T cell receptor (beta chain) was identified during a study of blood T cell repertoires in COVID-19. In its sample, this clone was seen once. The CDR3 extends over 16 amino acids. Trimming left V 2 bases short and J 1 base short, with 13 bases between. The V gene's germline CDR1 is MNHEY and CDR2 SVGEGT. Per the study methods: Amplification of reference gene primers provided the estimated nucleated cell counts. Clones were read by immunoSEQ multiplex PCR, and TCRdb kept only the in-frame ones, dropping some. D and trimming were read from the DNA, whereas the V and J calls and clone size are those reported in that table. The sample carries about 150,000 clones, 84% recorded once.

Sequenced sample: peripheral blood. The genes are TRBV6-2 or TRBV6-3 and TRBJ2-3, with D uncertain. The receptor comes from a young man with COVID-19, enrolled during active disease. The CDR3 loop is CASSYRVPKGTDTQYF. The DNA for the CDR3 is TGTGCCAGCAGTTACCGGGTCCCAAAAGGCACAGATACGCAGTATTTT.